A selection of T cell receptor beta chains follows, all from one sample in a study of radiation and T cells in renal cell carcinoma. Produced via immunoSEQ multiplex PCR; TCRdb's table is partial and in-frame only. This table has about 77,000 clones, roughly 83% appearing once. The sample here was blood, taken from a patient whose treatment included radiotherapy and nephrectomy. The receptor set was obtained from a woman aged 60 to 75 with renal cell carcinoma. The CDR3 runs from the conserved cysteine through the conserved F or W. A D gene is named only where the DNA matches it firmly. The size of a clone is reported for some rows only, either as once, few or many, or as a class for expanded clones.

clone_size,d_call,j_call,v_call,cdr3_nt,cdr3_aa
-,-,TRBJ2-4,TRBV4-2,TGTGCCAGCAGCCCCCGGACAGACTTAGCCAAAAACATTCAGTACTTC,CASSPRTDLAKNIQYF
once,-,TRBJ2-3,TRBV11-2,TGTGCCAGCAGCTTAGGAGGGGGGACGGCGGATACGCAGTATTTT,CASSLGGGTADTQYF
-,TRBD2,TRBJ2-3,TRBV7-2,TGTGCCAGCAGCATAAGCGGGCGGGAGGATACGCAGTATTTT,CASSISGREDTQYF
-,-,TRBJ1-4,TRBV2,TGTGCCAGCAAAGGCGGACAGGAAAAACTGTTTTTT,CASKGGQEKLFF
-,-,TRBJ1-3,TRBV29-1,TGCAGCGTTGAATGGGGTTTTACAGACACCATATATTTT,CSVEWGFTDTIYF
once,-,TRBJ1-2,TRBV6-1,TGTGCCAGCAGTGAGGTCCAGGGTTATGGCTACACCTTC,CASSEVQGYGYTF
-,-,TRBJ2-6,TRBV19,TGTGCCAGTAGTACAACAGGAGGTAACTCTGGGGCCAACGTCCTGACTTTC,CASSTTGGNSGANVLTF
-,-,TRBJ1-1,TRBV4-2,TGTGCCAGCAGCTTAGGGCAAGGAAACGTCATGAACACTGAAGCTTTCTTT,CASSLGQGNVMNTEAFF
few,-,TRBJ2-5,TRBV5-1,TGCGCCAGCAGCTTGGAAGAGACCCAGTACTTC,CASSLEETQYF
-,-,TRBJ1-4,TRBV6-1,TGTGCCAGCAGTAGAGGTACAACTAATGAAAAACTGTTTTTT,CASSRGTTNEKLFF
once,TRBD2,TRBJ2-5,TRBV19,TGTGCCAGTGGGGGACTAGCGGGAGAAGAGACCCAGTACTTC,CASGGLAGEETQYF
-,TRBD1,TRBJ1-1,TRBV6-5,TGTGCCAGCAGACAACGACAGGGCCCCGCTTTCTTT,CASRQRQGPAFF
-,-,TRBJ2-7,TRBV7-2,TGTGCCAGCAGCTTATTGGCCGGGACGGGGGAGCAGTACTTC,CASSLLAGTGEQYF
-,-,TRBJ2-7,TRBV5-5,TGTGCCAGCAGCTTGGCGGCAGGGGACCCCTACGAGCAGTACTTC,CASSLAAGDPYEQYF
-,TRBD2,TRBJ2-5,TRBV5-5,TGTGCCAGCAGCTCCGGGACTAGCGGGGTCGAGACCCAGTACTTC,CASSSGTSGVETQYF
many,-,TRBJ1-2,TRBV27,TGTGCCAGCAGGGTGGCGGGAGCCTATGGCTACACCTTC,CASRVAGAYGYTF
-,-,TRBJ1-2,TRBV5-4,TGTGCCAGCAGCACGGCTCGGACGGGACGTACTGATGGGGCTGGCTACACCTTC,CASSTARTGRTDGAGYTF